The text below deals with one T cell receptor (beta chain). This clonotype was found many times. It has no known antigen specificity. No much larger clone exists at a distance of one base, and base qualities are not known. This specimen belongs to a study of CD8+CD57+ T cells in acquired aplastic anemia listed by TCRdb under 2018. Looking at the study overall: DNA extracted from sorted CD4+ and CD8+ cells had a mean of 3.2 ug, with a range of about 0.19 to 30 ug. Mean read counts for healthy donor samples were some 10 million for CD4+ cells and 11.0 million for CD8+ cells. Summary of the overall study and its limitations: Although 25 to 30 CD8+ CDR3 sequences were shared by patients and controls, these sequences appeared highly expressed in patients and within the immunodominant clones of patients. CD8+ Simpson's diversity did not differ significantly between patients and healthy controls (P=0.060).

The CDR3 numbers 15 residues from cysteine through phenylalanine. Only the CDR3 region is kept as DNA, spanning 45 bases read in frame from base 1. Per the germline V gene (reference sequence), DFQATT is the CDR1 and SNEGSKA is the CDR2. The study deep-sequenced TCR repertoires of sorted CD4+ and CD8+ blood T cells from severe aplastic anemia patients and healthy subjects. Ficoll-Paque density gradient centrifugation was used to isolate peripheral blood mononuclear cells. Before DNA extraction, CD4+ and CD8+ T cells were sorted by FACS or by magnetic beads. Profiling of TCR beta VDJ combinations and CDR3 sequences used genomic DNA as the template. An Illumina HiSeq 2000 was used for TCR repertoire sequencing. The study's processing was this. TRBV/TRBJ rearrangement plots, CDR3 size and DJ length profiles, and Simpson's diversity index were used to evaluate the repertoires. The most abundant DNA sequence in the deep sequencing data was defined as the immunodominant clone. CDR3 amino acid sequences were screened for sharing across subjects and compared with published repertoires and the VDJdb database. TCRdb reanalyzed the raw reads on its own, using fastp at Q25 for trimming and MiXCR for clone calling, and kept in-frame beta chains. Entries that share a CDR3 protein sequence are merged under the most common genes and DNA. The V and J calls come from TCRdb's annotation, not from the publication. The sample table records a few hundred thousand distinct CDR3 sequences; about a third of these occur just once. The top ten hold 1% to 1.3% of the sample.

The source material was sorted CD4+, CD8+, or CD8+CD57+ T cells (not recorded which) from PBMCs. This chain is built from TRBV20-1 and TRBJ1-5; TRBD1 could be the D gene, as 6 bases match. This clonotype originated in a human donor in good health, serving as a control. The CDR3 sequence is CSRREGGYSNQPQHF. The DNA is TGCAGCCGGCGGGAGGGGGGCTATAGCAATCAGCCCCAGCATTTT.